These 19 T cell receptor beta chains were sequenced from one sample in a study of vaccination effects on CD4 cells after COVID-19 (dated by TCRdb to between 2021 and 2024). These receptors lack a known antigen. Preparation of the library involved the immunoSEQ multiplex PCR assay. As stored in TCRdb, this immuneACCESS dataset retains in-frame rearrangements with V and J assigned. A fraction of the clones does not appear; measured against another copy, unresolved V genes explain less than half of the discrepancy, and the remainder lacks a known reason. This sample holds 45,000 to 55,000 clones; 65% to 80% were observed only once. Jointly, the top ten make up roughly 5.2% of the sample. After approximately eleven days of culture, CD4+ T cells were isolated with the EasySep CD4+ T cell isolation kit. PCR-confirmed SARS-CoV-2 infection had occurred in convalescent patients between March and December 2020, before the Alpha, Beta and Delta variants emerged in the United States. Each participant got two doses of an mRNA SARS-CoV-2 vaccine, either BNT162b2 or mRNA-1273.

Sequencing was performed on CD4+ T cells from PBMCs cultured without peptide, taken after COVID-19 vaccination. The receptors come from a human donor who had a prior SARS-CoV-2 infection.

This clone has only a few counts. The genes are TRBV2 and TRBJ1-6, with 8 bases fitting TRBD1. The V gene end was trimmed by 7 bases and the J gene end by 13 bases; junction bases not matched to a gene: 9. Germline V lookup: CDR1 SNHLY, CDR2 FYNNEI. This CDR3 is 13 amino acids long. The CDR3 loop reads CASNRQGTLPLHF. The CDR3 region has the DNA TGTGCCAGCAACAGACAGGGGACGCTTCCCCTCCACTTT.

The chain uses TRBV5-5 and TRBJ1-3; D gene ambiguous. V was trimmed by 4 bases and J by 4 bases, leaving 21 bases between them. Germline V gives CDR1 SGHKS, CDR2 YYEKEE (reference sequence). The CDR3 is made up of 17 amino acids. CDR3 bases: TGTGCCAGCAGCGGCGGATTGGGCCCCATCACCGGAAACACCATATATTTT. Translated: CASSGGLGPITGNTIYF.

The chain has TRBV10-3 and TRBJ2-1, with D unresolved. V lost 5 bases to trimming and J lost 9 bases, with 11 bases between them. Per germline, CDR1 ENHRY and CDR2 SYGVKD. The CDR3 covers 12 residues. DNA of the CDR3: TGTGCCATCAGTAGTGACAATCGTGAGCAGTTCTTC. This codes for CAISSDNREQFF.

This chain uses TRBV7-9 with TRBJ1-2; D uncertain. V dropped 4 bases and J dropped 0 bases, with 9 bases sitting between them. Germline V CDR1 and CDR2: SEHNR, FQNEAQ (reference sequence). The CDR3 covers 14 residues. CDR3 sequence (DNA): TGTGCCAGCAGCTCACGACACGCTAACTATGGCTACACCTTC. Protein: CASSSRHANYGYTF. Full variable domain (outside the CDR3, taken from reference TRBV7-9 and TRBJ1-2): DTGVSQNPRHKITKRGQNVTFRCDPISEHNRLYWYRQTLGQGPEFLTYFQNEAQLEKSRLLSDRFSAERPKGSFSTLEIQRTEQGDSAMYLCASSSRHANYGYTFGSGTRLTVV.

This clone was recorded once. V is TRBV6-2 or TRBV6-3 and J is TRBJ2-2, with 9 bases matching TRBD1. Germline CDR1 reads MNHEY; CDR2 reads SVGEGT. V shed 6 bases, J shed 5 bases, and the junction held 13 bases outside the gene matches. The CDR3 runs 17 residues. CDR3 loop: CASSPRGLGTGTGELFF. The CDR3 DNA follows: TGTGCCAGCAGCCCACGGGGGCTCGGGACAGGGACCGGGGAGCTGTTTTTT.

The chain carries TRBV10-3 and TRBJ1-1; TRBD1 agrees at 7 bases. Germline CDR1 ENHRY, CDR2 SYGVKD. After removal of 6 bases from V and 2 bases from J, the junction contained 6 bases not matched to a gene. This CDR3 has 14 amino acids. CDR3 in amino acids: CAISSTGFNTEAFF. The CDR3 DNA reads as TGTGCCATCAGCTCGACAGGGTTTAACACTGAAGCTTTCTTT.

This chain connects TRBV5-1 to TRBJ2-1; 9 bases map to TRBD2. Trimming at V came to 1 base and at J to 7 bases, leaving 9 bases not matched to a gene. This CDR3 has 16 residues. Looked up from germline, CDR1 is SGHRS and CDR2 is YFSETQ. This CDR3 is CASSLLAGSGWNEQFF. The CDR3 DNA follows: TGCGCCAGCAGCTTGCTAGCGGGGTCTGGATGGAATGAGCAGTTCTTC.

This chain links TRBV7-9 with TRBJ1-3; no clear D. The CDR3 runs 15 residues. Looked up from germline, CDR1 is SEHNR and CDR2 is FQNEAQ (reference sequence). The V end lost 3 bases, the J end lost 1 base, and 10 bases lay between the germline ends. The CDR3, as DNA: TGTGCCAGCAGCTTGACTTCGGGGTCTGGAAACACCATATATTTT. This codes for CASSLTSGSGNTIYF.

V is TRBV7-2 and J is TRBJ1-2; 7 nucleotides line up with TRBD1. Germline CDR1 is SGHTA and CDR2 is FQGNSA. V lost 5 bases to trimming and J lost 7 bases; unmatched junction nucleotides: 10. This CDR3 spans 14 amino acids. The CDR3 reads CASSASGTVRGYTF. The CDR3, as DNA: TGTGCCAGCAGCGCCTCCGGGACAGTACGTGGCTACACCTTC.

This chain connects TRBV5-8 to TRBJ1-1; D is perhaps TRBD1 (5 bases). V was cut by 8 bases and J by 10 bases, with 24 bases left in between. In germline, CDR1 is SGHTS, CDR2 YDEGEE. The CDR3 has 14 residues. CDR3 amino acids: CASNINTGTYRAFF. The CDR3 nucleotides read TGTGCCAGTAACATAAACACCGGGACTTACCGAGCTTTCTTT.

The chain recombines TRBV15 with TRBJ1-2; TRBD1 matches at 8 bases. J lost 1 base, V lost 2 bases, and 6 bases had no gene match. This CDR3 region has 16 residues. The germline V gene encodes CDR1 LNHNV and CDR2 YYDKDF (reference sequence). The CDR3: CATSRSDRGNNYGYTF. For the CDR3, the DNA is TGTGCCACCAGCAGATCCGACAGGGGCAATAACTATGGCTACACCTTC.

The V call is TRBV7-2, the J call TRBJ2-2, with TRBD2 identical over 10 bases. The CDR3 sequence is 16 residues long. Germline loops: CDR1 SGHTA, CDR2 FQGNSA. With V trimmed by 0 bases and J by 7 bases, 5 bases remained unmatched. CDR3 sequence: CASSLASSGGVGELFF. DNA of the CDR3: TGTGCCAGCAGCTTAGCTTCTAGCGGGGGCGTCGGGGAGCTGTTTTTT.

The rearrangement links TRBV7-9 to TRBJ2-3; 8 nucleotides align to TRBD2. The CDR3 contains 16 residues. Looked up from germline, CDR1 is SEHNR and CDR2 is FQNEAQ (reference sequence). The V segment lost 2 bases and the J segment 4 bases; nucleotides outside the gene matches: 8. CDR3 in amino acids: CASSLWSGRDPDTQYF. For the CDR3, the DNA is TGTGCCAGCAGCTTATGGAGCGGGAGAGATCCAGATACGCAGTATTTT.

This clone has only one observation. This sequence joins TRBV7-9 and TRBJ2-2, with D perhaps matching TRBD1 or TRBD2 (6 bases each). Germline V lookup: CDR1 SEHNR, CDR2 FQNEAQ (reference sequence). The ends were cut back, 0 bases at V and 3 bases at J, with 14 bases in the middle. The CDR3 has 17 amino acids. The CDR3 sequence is CASSLARRGRDTGELFF. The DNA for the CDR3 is TGTGCCAGCAGCTTAGCGCGCCGGGGGCGGGACACCGGGGAGCTGTTTTTT.

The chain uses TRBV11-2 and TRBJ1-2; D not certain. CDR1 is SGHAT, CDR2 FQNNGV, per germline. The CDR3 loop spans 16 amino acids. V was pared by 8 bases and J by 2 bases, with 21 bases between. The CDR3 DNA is TGTGCCAGCGCCCGAGCTTTCAGGACGGAGAACTATGGCTACACCTTC. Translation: CASARAFRTENYGYTF.

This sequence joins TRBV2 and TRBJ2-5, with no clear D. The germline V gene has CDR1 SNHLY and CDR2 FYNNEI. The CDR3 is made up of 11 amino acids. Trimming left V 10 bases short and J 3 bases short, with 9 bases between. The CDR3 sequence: CATAREETQYF. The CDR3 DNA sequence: TGTGCCACCGCACGAGAAGAGACCCAGTACTTC.

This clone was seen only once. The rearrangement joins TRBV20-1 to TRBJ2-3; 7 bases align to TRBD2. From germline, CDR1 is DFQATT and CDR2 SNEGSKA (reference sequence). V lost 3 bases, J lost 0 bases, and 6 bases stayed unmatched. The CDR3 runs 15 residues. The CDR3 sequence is CSASMASGSTDTQYF. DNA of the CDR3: TGCAGTGCTAGTATGGCTAGCGGTAGCACAGATACGCAGTATTTT.

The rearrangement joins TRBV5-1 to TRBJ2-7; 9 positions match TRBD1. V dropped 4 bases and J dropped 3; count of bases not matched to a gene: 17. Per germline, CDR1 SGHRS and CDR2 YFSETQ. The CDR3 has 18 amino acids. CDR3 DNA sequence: TGCGCCAGCAGCGTCCTGTGGTTTTTTCGGGGACAGGGCTACGAGCAGTACTTC. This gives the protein CASSVLWFFRGQGYEQYF. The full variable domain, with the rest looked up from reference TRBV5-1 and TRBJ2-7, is KAGVTQTPRYLIKTRGQQVTLSCSPISGHRSVSWYQQTPGQGLQFLFEYFSETQRNKGNFPGRFSGRQFSNSRSEMNVSTLELGDSALYLCASSVLWFFRGQGYEQYFGPGTRLTVT.

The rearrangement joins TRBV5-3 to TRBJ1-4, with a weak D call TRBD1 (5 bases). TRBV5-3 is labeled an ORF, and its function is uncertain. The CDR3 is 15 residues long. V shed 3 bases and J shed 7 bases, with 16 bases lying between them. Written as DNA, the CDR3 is TGTGCCAGAAGCTCCAGACAGACGGAGATTGAAAAACTGTTTTTT. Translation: CARSSRQTEIEKLFF.